The present TCR beta chain was sequenced within a study of blood T cell repertoires in COVID-19. Overall study context: Both acute and convalescent COVID-19 samples were obtained from the United States, Italy and Spain. T cells, B-cell-depleted T cells, or PBMCs supplied cDNA or gDNA.

In the study's own analysis: Estimated nucleated cell counts came from reference gene primer amplification. The data were produced by immunoSEQ multiplex PCR, yet TCRdb's version contains in-frame clones alone and is incomplete. V and J calls and clone size are those listed in that table; D and trimming were worked out from the DNA. The table has 140,000 to 150,000 clones, 75% to 90% seen once. The J segment lost 9 bases and the V segment lost 0 bases, leaving 7 bases of the junction unmatched. The CDR3 loop spans 15 amino acids. Germline V gene data show CDR1 as MNHEY and CDR2 as SVGEGT. The receptor was isolated from a woman aged 55 to 70 with active COVID-19. The chain joins TRBV6-2 or TRBV6-3 to TRBJ2-3; 9 bases line up with TRBD2. The sequencing input was peripheral blood. CDR3: CASSYSRGRARTQYF. The CDR3 region has the DNA TGTGCCAGCAGTTACTCCCGCGGGAGGGCCAGGACGCAGTATTTT.